One sample yielded the 32 T cell receptor beta chains listed below, sequenced in a study of blood T cell repertoires in COVID-19 (dated by TCRdb to 2018 to 2021). The library was generated by the immunoSEQ multiplex PCR assay. TCRdb took this table from immuneACCESS and kept in-frame rearrangements with V and J called. Such tables lack part of the clones; where checked against another copy, unresolved V genes explain under half of the gap, and the rest is unexplained. In this sample the table shows approximately 120,000 clones, approximately 90% of which occur a single time. The top ten constitute approximately 1.4% of the sample. The sample comprised peripheral blood. The receptors originated from a human donor in a cohort sampled during active COVID-19.

This clone was seen more than once but under ten times. DNA of the CDR3: TGTGCCAGCAGCCAACGGGGAGCGGAAGCTTACAATGAGCAGTTCTTC. This encodes CASSQRGAEAYNEQFF. J is TRBJ2-1 and V is TRBV14, with D possibly matching TRBD2 (5 bases). Trimming pared 2 bases from V and 4 bases from J, leaving 15 bases between. This CDR3 region has 16 residues. Germline values: CDR1 SGHDN, CDR2 FVKESK.

The gene calls are TRBV19 and TRBJ1-4; D is possibly TRBD1 (6 bases). Germline assignment: CDR1 LNHDA and CDR2 SQIVND (reference sequence). V shed 5 bases and J shed 7 bases, with 17 bases lying between them. The CDR3 is 15 amino acids. For the CDR3, the DNA is TGTGCCAGTAGTCCGGCCAGGGGCCTATTTGAAAAACTGTTTTTT. Encoded protein: CASSPARGLFEKLFF.

This chain joins TRBV4-1 and TRBJ1-2; 7 nucleotides agree with TRBD1. This CDR3 has 16 amino acids. The germline gives CDR1 MGHRA, CDR2 YSYEKL. V was pared by 0 bases and J by 4 bases, with 8 bases of the junction left unmatched. This CDR3 is CASSQDLAGGVYGYTF. The CDR3 DNA follows: TGCGCCAGCAGCCAAGATCTGGCAGGGGGTGTCTATGGCTACACCTTC.

The genes are TRBV7-9 and TRBJ2-3, with 12 bases that match TRBD2. Germline values: CDR1 SEHNR, CDR2 FQNEAQ (reference sequence). The CDR3 has 16 residues. V gave up 8 bases and J gave up 6 bases; unmatched junction bases: 12. The CDR3 region is CASGMTSGGRPDTQYF. Here the CDR3 DNA reads TGTGCCAGCGGTATGACTAGCGGGGGACGTCCGGATACGCAGTATTTT.

V is TRBV7-9 and J is TRBJ2-7; maybe TRBD2 (5 bases). The CDR3 covers 15 residues. Between the trimmed V and J ends, which lost 1 base and 3 bases, there was a span of 13 bases. Germline V gene lookup returns CDR1 SEHNR and CDR2 FQNEAQ (reference sequence). The CDR3 sequence: CASSLGSGGYYEQYF. Written as DNA, the CDR3 is TGTGCCAGCAGCTTAGGGAGCGGCGGATACTACGAGCAGTACTTC.

This clone was counted between two and nine times. J is TRBJ2-3 and V is TRBV4-2; 7 bases map to TRBD1. In germline, CDR1 is LGHNA, CDR2 YNFKEQ. V lost 3 bases to trimming and J lost 6 bases; unmatched junction nucleotides: 6. CDR3 length: 14 residues. The CDR3 DNA follows: TGTGCCAGCAGCCAGGCTACAGGGGAGGATACGCAGTATTTT. Protein product: CASSQATGEDTQYF.

V gene TRBV6-5 combines with J gene TRBJ1-5; D is uncertain. The V and J ends lost 2 bases and 4 bases respectively, with 12 bases between them. This CDR3 has 15 amino acids. Germline V CDR1 and CDR2: MNHEY, SVGAGI. The DNA for the CDR3 is TGTGCCAGCAGTTACGGCACAGCTGCAAATCAGCCCCAGCATTTT. Residues: CASSYGTAANQPQHF.

J is TRBJ2-1 and V is TRBV7-9, with no clear D. The CDR3 totals 13 residues. Trimming pared 2 bases from V and 7 bases from J, leaving 9 bases between. Germline V gene data show CDR1 as SEHNR and CDR2 as FQNEAQ (reference sequence). CDR3 DNA: TGTGCCAGCAGCTTACCAGGTGGGAATGAGCAGTTCTTC. Amino acid sequence: CASSLPGGNEQFF.

This clone has just a few counts. The V gene is TRBV28, the J gene TRBJ2-7; D is possibly TRBD1 (5 bases). CDR1 MDHEN and CDR2 SYDVKM come from the germline V gene. This CDR3 is built from 17 residues. The germline V and J ends were trimmed by 2 bases and 0 bases, with 17 bases remaining between them. CDR3 in DNA: TGTGCCAGCAGTTTACTATCTAGGGGATCTCTCTCCTACGAGCAGTACTTC. Encoded protein: CASSLLSRGSLSYEQYF. The entire variable domain, with the rest obtained from reference TRBV28 and TRBJ2-7, is as follows: DVKVTQSSRYLVKRTGEKVFLECVQDMDHENMFWYRQDPGLGLRLIYFSYDVKMKEKGDIPEGYSVSREKKERFSLILESASTNQTSMYLCASSLLSRGSLSYEQYFGPGTRLTVT.

The rearrangement joins TRBV6-6 to TRBJ2-7; TRBD1 agrees at 9 bases. CDR3 length: 15 residues. Germline V gives CDR1 MNHNY, CDR2 SVGAGI (reference sequence). V lost 2 bases to trimming and J lost 2 bases; unmatched junction nucleotides: 4. In DNA form, the CDR3 reads TGTGCCAGCAGTTACGGGGGGACAGGGCCCTACGAGCAGTACTTC. Its protein is CASSYGGTGPYEQYF.

The chain is built from TRBV28 and TRBJ1-4, with TRBD1 matching over 8 bases. CDR1 is MDHEN and CDR2 is SYDVKM in the germline V gene. J gave up 4 bases and V 6 bases, and 13 bases lay outside the gene matches. CDR3 length: 17 amino acids. The CDR3 nucleotides read TGTGCCAGCAGCCAAGAACCAATAGACAGGGGTAATGAAAAACTGTTTTTT. Its protein product is CASSQEPIDRGNEKLFF.

CDR3 coding DNA: TGTGCCAGCAGCTTGTCACTAGACACAGATACGCAGTATTTT. It codes for CASSLSLDTDTQYF. The V call is TRBV7-2, the J call TRBJ2-3, with D perhaps TRBD2 (5 bases). CDR1 and CDR2 from the germline V gene are SGHTA and FQGNSA. V was clipped by 3 bases and J by 2 bases, with 9 bases between them. The CDR3 length is 14 residues. Complete variable domain (other parts from reference TRBV7-2 and TRBJ2-3): GAGVSQSPSNKVTEKGKDVELRCDPISGHTALYWYRQSLGQGLEFLIYFQGNSAPDKSGLPSDRFSAERTGGSVSTLTIQRTQQEDSAVYLCASSLSLDTDTQYFGPGTRLTVL.

The chain employs TRBV6-5 and TRBJ2-5, with 9 positions matching TRBD2. The CDR3 is 15 residues long. In germline, CDR1 is MNHEY, CDR2 SVGAGI. The ends lost 7 bases at V and 2 bases at J; junction bases unmatched: 8. The CDR3 sequence: CASTVSGGIQETQYF. DNA for the CDR3: TGTGCCAGCACTGTTAGCGGGGGAATACAAGAGACCCAGTACTTC.

The chain links TRBV3-1 (or the pseudogene TRBV3-2) to TRBJ1-4, with D perhaps TRBD1 (6 bases). Trimming stripped 1 base from V and 7 bases from J, with 13 bases between. CDR1 LGHDT and CDR2 YNNKEL come from the germline V gene (reference sequence). The CDR3 sequence is 15 residues long. Here the CDR3 reads CASSQGGQGSEKLFF. Here the CDR3 DNA reads TGTGCCAGCAGCCAAGGAGGTCAGGGGAGTGAAAAACTGTTTTTT.

This chain links TRBV28 with TRBJ2-7, with TRBD2 identical over 8 bases. Germline lookup yields CDR1 MDHEN and CDR2 SYDVKM. The CDR3 has 14 amino acids. J lost 7 bases, V lost 4 bases, and 9 bases had no gene match. CDR3 bases: TGTGCCAGCAGTTCCGGGACTAGGGGGAGGGAGCAGTACTTC. This translates into CASSSGTRGREQYF.

J is TRBJ1-2 and V is TRBV12-3 or TRBV12-4, with D perhaps matching TRBD1 (5 bases). V was cut by 10 bases and J by 5 bases, with 14 bases left in between. This CDR3 comprises 12 residues. CDR3 DNA sequence: TGTGCCACCTCGCTGGACAATTATGGCTACACCTTC. Its protein is CATSLDNYGYTF.

The gene calls are TRBV6-5 and TRBJ2-7; 7 nucleotides match TRBD1. Germline CDR1 and CDR2: MNHEY and SVGAGI. The length of the CDR3 is 15 residues. The trim removed 6 bases at V and 3 bases at J, leaving 11 bases unmatched. This CDR3 reads CASSSPGDRVYEQYF. The CDR3 DNA is TGTGCCAGCAGCAGTCCCGGGGACAGAGTCTACGAGCAGTACTTC.

This clone was seen just once. This chain joins TRBV4-1 and TRBJ2-6, with 7 bases aligning to TRBD2. J lost 0 bases, V lost 1 base, and 0 bases had no gene match. The germline V gene encodes CDR1 MGHRA and CDR2 YSYEKL. The CDR3 has 16 amino acids. The CDR3 DNA sequence: TGCGCCAGCAGCCAAGGCGGGGGCTCTGGGGCCAACGTCCTGACTTTC. This gives the protein CASSQGGGSGANVLTF.

The chain has TRBV3-1 (or the pseudogene TRBV3-2) and TRBJ2-2; unclear D gene. V was pared by 2 bases and J by 7 bases, with 8 bases between. Germline values: CDR1 LGHDT, CDR2 YNNKEL (reference sequence). This CDR3 contains 13 residues. CDR3 sequence: CASSQLYGGELFF. CDR3 nucleotide sequence: TGTGCCAGCAGCCAATTGTACGGCGGGGAGCTGTTTTTT.

V usage is TRBV7-2 and J usage is TRBJ2-1; 7 bases match TRBD1. Germline loops: CDR1 SGHTA, CDR2 FQGNSA. The CDR3 totals 15 residues. After removal of 4 bases from V and 10 bases from J, the junction contained 13 bases not matched to a gene. The CDR3: CASSSRQGGVREQFF. CDR3 bases: TGTGCCAGCAGCTCCCGACAGGGCGGCGTGCGGGAGCAGTTCTTC.

V gene TRBV28 combines with J gene TRBJ1-6; 9 nucleotides align to TRBD1. CDR3 length: 16 amino acids. Unmatched junction bases numbered 7, after V lost 6 bases and J lost 4 bases. CDR1 and CDR2 from the germline V gene are MDHEN and SYDVKM. The CDR3 sequence is CASSPRDRVYNSPLHF. CDR3 DNA sequence: TGTGCCAGCAGCCCCCGGGACAGGGTATATAATTCACCCCTCCACTTT.

This clone was recorded at least ten times. The J gene is TRBJ1-3, the V gene TRBV29-1, with TRBD1 matching over 7 bases. V lost 5 bases to trimming and J lost 4 bases; unmatched junction nucleotides: 5. Per the germline V gene, CDR1 is SQVTM and CDR2 is ANQGSEA. This CDR3 comprises 13 residues. The CDR3 reads CSVSPGQGNTIYF. CDR3 nucleotides: TGCAGCGTTTCACCGGGACAGGGAAACACCATATATTTT. The whole variable domain, remainder taken from reference TRBV29-1 and TRBJ1-3, is SAVISQKPSRDICQRGTSLTIQCQVDSQVTMMFWYRQQPGQSLTLIATANQGSEATYESGFVIDKFPISRPNLTFSTLTVSNMSPEDSSIYLCSVSPGQGNTIYFGEGSWLTVV.

The table lists this clone with a few counts. The chain couples TRBV24-1 to TRBJ1-2; possible D gene TRBD1, 6 bases. Germline lookup yields CDR1 KGHDR and CDR2 SFDVKD. The CDR3 extends over 15 amino acids. Trimming took off 7 bases at V and 7 bases at J, with 21 bases between the two ends. This CDR3 reads CATSQRGGPRSGYTF. Here the CDR3 DNA reads TGTGCCACCAGCCAAAGGGGGGGACCCAGGTCTGGCTACACCTTC.

V gene TRBV3-1 (or the pseudogene TRBV3-2) combines with J gene TRBJ2-1, with 10 nucleotides matching TRBD2. V lost 6 bases to trimming and J lost 7 bases; unmatched junction nucleotides: 9. There are 15 residues in the CDR3. Germline assignment: CDR1 LGHDT and CDR2 YNNKEL (reference sequence). This CDR3 reads CASRPLAGDYNEQFF. The CDR3 DNA follows: TGTGCCAGCAGGCCGCTAGCGGGAGATTATAATGAGCAGTTCTTC.

The chain uses TRBV5-4 and TRBJ2-3, with a weak D call TRBD1 (7 bases). This CDR3 region has 15 residues. Germline-derived CDR1 and CDR2 are SGHNT and YYREEE (reference sequence). V was clipped by 4 bases and J by 6 bases, with 18 bases between them. CDR3 bases: TGTGCCAGCAGCGCAAGGACAGGTGGGAGGGATACGCAGTATTTT. Translated, it gives CASSARTGGRDTQYF.

This clone appeared once. V and J are TRBV30 and TRBJ2-1; 7 nucleotides match TRBD1. J gave up 9 bases and V 1 base, and 3 bases lay outside the gene matches. Germline loops: CDR1 GTSNPN, CDR2 SVGIG (reference sequence). The CDR3 length is 12 residues. CDR3 in amino acids: CAWSEQGIEQFF. The DNA of the CDR3 is TGTGCCTGGAGTGAACAGGGGATTGAGCAGTTCTTC.

The rearrangement links TRBV6-5 to TRBJ2-1; 13 nucleotides line up with TRBD2. Trimming took 7 bases from V and 10 from J; bases not matched to a gene: 7. In germline, CDR1 is MNHEY, CDR2 SVGAGI. This CDR3 has 14 residues. The DNA for the CDR3 is TGTGCCAGCAAACTGACTAGCGGGAGGCGGGAGCAGTTCTTC. This encodes CASKLTSGRREQFF.

The chain combines TRBV2 with TRBJ2-1; 10 bases align to TRBD2. This CDR3 has 13 residues. Germline trimming cut 7 bases from V and 9 bases from J; bases unmatched to any gene: 6. Germline CDR1 is SNHLY and CDR2 is FYNNEI. The DNA for the CDR3 is TGTGCCAGCAAAACTAGCGGGATGATTGAGCAGTTCTTC. Translation: CASKTSGMIEQFF.

The chain couples TRBV9 to TRBJ2-5, with D tentatively TRBD2 (5 bases). The V and J ends lost 0 bases and 1 base respectively, with 10 bases between them. The CDR3 spans 15 residues. Germline CDR1 and CDR2: SGDLS and YYNGEE. For the CDR3, the DNA is TGTGCCAGCAGCGTAGGGATTAGCGTCCAAGAGACCCAGTACTTC. Translation: CASSVGISVQETQYF.

The V gene is TRBV5-4, the J gene TRBJ2-7; 14 bases are shared with TRBD2. Germline CDR1 and CDR2: SGHNT and YYREEE (reference sequence). V lost 4 bases, J lost 3 bases, and 6 bases stayed unmatched. This CDR3 has 16 amino acids. The CDR3 region has the DNA TGTGCCAGCAGCGGCGGGACTAGCGGGAGTGTCTACGAGCAGTACTTC. It yields the protein CASSGGTSGSVYEQYF.

This clone was detected only a few times. The rearrangement joins TRBV7-9 to TRBJ1-2, with D unresolved. There are 13 residues in the CDR3. Germline V lookup: CDR1 SEHNR, CDR2 FQNEAQ (reference sequence). V lost 4 bases and J 8 bases, leaving 14 bases between the germline ends. The CDR3 DNA follows: TGTGCCAGCAGCTCCACTGTGACTCGGGGCTACACCTTC. Translated, it gives CASSSTVTRGYTF. Looking up the rest from reference TRBV7-9 and TRBJ1-2 gives the full variable domain: DTGVSQNPRHKITKRGQNVTFRCDPISEHNRLYWYRQTLGQGPEFLTYFQNEAQLEKSRLLSDRFSAERPKGSFSTLEIQRTEQGDSAMYLCASSSTVTRGYTFGSGTRLTVV.

The chain carries TRBV7-6 and TRBJ2-7; 13 positions agree with TRBD2. Germline-derived CDR1 and CDR2 are SGHVS and FNYEAQ. The CDR3 spans 15 residues. Germline trimming cut 4 bases from V and 6 bases from J; bases unmatched to any gene: 6. The chain's CDR3 is CASSSETSGRFEQYF. For the CDR3, the DNA is TGTGCCAGCAGCTCAGAGACTAGCGGGAGGTTCGAGCAGTACTTC.